Below are 7 T cell receptor beta chains sequenced from a single sample in a study of T cell changes during pregnancy in multiple sclerosis. Using immunoSEQ multiplex PCR, the repertoire was profiled, and TCRdb retains in-frame clones only, with some absent. The sample contains 10,000 to 13,000 clones, 85% to 90% of which appear only once. This specimen was CD8+ T cells from peripheral blood mononuclear cells, taken in the first trimester of pregnancy. Receptors were obtained from a female donor in good health, enrolled as a control in a pregnancy study.

V and J are TRBV11-2 and TRBJ2-7; 10 positions match TRBD1. J gave up 0 bases and V 9 bases, and 2 bases lay outside the gene matches. CDR1 and CDR2 from the germline V gene are SGHAT and FQNNGV. The CDR3 extends over 13 amino acids. The CDR3 loop reads CASGTGDSYEQYF. CDR3 sequence (DNA): TGTGCCAGTGGGACAGGGGACTCCTACGAGCAGTACTTC. The full variable domain, in which reference TRBV11-2 and TRBJ2-7 provide the parts outside the CDR3, is EAGVAQSPRYKIIEKRQSVAFWCNPISGHATLYWYQQILGQGPKLLIQFQNNGVVDDSQLPKDRFSAERLKGVDSTLKIQPAKLEDSAVYLCASGTGDSYEQYFGPGTRLTVT.

The J gene is TRBJ2-6, the V gene TRBV11-1; a weak D match, TRBD2 (5 bases). The V gene's germline CDR1 is SGHAT and CDR2 FQDESV (reference sequence). This CDR3 has 18 amino acids. V was pared by 7 bases and J by 4 bases, with 23 bases between. The CDR3 coding sequence is TGTGCCAGCACCAAATTAGCGACCCATCGGGTGGGGGCCAACGTCCTGACTTTC. This translates into CASTKLATHRVGANVLTF.

J is TRBJ1-2 and V is TRBV6-5, with D unclear. V lost 0 bases and J 7 bases, leaving 12 bases between the germline ends. The length of the CDR3 is 14 residues. The germline V gene has CDR1 MNHEY and CDR2 SVGAGI. The CDR3 sequence: CASSYSISGFGYTF. DNA of the CDR3: TGTGCCAGCAGTTACTCAATTTCGGGTTTTGGCTACACCTTC.

The genes are TRBV6-1 and TRBJ1-2, with a tentative D call TRBD1 (5 bases). This CDR3 spans 13 amino acids. Trimming removed 1 base at V and 9 bases at J, with 12 bases between. Per germline, CDR1 MNHNS and CDR2 SASEGT. CDR3 coding DNA: TGTGCCAGCAGTGAAGAAGGGGATGAAAGCTACACCTTC. It is translated as CASSEEGDESYTF.

The chain has TRBV27 and TRBJ2-3, with D perhaps TRBD1 (5 bases). The V and J ends lost 7 bases and 4 bases respectively, with 18 bases between them. CDR1 is MNHEY, CDR2 SMNVEV, per germline (reference sequence). The CDR3 loop spans 15 amino acids. CDR3 bases: TGTGCCAGCACCCGGCACAGGTCGGGCGCAGATACGCAGTATTTT. Its translation is CASTRHRSGADTQYF.

This chain links TRBV19 with TRBJ2-7, with 7 bases that match TRBD1. The CDR3 loop spans 16 amino acids. Germline V CDR1 and CDR2: LNHDA, SQIVND (reference sequence). Trimming removed 0 bases from V and 6 bases from J; junction bases left unmatched: 11. The CDR3 DNA follows: TGTGCCAGTAGTATAGACGGGACAGCCCCTAACCTCGAGCAGTACTTC. It codes for CASSIDGTAPNLEQYF.

V gene TRBV27 combines with J gene TRBJ1-1; D call uncertain. The CDR3 consists of 14 residues. The V end was cut by 2 bases, the J end by 2 bases, with 9 bases between. Germline assignment: CDR1 MNHEY and CDR2 SMNVEV (reference sequence). CDR3 nucleotides: TGTGCCAGCAGTTTAGCAGGAACAAACACTGAAGCTTTCTTT. The encoded protein is CASSLAGTNTEAFF.